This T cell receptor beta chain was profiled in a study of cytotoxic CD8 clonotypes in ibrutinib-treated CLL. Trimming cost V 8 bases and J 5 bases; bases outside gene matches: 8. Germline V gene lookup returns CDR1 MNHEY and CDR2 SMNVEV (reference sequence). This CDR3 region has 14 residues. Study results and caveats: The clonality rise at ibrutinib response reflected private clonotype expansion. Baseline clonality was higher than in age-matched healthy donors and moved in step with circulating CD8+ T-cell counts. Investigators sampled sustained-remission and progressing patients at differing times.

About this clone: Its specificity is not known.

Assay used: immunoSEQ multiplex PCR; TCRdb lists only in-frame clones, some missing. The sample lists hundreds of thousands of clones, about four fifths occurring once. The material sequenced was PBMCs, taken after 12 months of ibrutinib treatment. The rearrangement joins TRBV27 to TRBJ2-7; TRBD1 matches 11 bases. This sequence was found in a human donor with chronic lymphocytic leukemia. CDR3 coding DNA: TGTGCCAGCTCCGCCGGGACAGGGGGAAACGAGCAGTACTTC. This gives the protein CASSAGTGGNEQYF.